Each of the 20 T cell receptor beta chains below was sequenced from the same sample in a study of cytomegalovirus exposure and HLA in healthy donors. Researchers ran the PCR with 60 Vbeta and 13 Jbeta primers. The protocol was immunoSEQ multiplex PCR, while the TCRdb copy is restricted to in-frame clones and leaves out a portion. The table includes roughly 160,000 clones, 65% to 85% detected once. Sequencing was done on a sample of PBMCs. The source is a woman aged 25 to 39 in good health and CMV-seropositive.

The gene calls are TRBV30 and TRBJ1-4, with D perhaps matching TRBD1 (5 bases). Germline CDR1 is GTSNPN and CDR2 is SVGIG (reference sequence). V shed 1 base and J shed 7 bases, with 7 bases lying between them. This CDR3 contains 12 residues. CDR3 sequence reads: CAWSAGVEKLFF. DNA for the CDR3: TGTGCCTGGAGTGCGGGGGTTGAAAAACTGTTTTTT.

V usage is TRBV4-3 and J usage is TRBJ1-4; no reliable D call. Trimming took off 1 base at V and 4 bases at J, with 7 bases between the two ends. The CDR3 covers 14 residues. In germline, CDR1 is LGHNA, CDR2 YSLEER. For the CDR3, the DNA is TGCGCCAGCAGCCAAGCCCTACTTAATGAAAAACTGTTTTTT. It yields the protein CASSQALLNEKLFF.

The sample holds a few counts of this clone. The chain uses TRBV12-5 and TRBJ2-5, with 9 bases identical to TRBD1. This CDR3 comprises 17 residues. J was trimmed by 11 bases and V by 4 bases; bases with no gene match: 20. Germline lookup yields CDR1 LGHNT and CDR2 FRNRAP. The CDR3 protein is CASGSVLSGQGPLRQYF. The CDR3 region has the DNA TGTGCTAGTGGTTCAGTCCTATCGGGACAGGGTCCCCTTCGGCAGTACTTC. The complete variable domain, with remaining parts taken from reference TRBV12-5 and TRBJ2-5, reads DARVTQTPRHKVTEMGQEVTMRCQPILGHNTVFWYRQTMMQGLELLAYFRNRAPLDDSGMPKDRFSAEMPDATLATLKIQPSEPRDSAVYFCASGSVLSGQGPLRQYFGPGTRLLVL.

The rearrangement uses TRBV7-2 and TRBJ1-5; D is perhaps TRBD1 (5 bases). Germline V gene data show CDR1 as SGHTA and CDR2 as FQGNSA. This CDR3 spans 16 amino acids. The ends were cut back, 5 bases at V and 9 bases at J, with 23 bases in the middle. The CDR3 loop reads CASSPPGQVRIWPQHF. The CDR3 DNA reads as TGTGCCAGCAGCCCCCCAGGGCAGGTCCGTATTTGGCCCCAGCATTTT.

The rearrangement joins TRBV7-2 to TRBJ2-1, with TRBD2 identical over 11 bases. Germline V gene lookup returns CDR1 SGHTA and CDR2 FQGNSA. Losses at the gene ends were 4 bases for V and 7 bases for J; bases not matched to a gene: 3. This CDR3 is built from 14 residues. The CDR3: CASSSLAGVNEQFF. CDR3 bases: TGTGCCAGCAGCTCACTAGCGGGGGTAAATGAGCAGTTCTTC. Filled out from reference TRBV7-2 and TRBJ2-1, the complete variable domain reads GAGVSQSPSNKVTEKGKDVELRCDPISGHTALYWYRQSLGQGLEFLIYFQGNSAPDKSGLPSDRFSAERTGGSVSTLTIQRTQQEDSAVYLCASSSLAGVNEQFFGPGTRLTVL.

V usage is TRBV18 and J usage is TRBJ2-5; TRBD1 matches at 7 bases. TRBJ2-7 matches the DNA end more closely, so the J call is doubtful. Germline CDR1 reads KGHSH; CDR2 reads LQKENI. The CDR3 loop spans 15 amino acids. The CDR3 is CASSPSGQQYYEQYF. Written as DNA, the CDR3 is TGTGCCAGCTCACCGTCGGGACAGCAGTACTACGAGCAGTACTTC.

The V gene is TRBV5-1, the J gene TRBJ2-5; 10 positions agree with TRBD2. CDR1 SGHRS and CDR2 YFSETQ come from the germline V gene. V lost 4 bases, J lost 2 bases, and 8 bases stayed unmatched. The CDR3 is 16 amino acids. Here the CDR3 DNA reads TGCGCCAGCAGCGGGTTGACTAGCGGGTCACAAGAGACCCAGTACTTC. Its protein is CASSGLTSGSQETQYF. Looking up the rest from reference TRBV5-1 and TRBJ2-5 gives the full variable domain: KAGVTQTPRYLIKTRGQQVTLSCSPISGHRSVSWYQQTPGQGLQFLFEYFSETQRNKGNFPGRFSGRQFSNSRSEMNVSTLELGDSALYLCASSGLTSGSQETQYFGPGTRLLVL.

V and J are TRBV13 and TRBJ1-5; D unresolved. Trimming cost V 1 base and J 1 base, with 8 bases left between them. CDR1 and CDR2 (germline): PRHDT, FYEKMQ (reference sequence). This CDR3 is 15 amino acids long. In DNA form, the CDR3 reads TGTGCCAGCAGCTTAGCAGGCCAGAGCAATCAGCCCCAGCATTTT. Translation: CASSLAGQSNQPQHF.

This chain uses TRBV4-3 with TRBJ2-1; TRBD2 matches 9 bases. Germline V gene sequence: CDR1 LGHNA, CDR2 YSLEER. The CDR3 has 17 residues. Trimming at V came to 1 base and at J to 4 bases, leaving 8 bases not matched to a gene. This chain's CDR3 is CASSQAVSGGPYNEQFF. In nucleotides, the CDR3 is TGCGCCAGCAGCCAAGCGGTCAGCGGGGGGCCTTACAATGAGCAGTTCTTC.

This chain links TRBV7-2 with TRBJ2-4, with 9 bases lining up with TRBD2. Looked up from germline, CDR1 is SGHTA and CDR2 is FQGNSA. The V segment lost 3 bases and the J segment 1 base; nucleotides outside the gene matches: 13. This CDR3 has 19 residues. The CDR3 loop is CASSFYYASGVPAKNIQYF. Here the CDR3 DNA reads TGTGCCAGCAGCTTTTATTATGCTAGCGGGGTTCCCGCCAAAAACATTCAGTACTTC.

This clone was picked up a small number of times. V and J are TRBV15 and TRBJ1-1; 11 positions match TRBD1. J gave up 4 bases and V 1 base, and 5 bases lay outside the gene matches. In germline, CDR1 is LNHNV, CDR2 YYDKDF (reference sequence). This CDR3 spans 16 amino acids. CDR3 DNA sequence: TGTGCCACCAGCAGAGCCCCGGGACAGGGGGTCACTGAAGCTTTCTTT. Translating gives CATSRAPGQGVTEAFF.

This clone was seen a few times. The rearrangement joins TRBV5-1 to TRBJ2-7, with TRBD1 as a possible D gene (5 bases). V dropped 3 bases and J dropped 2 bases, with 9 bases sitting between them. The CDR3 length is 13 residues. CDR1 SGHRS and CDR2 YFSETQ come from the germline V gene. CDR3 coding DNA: TGCGCCAGCAGCTCGGACACCACCTACGAGCAGTACTTC. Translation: CASSSDTTYEQYF.

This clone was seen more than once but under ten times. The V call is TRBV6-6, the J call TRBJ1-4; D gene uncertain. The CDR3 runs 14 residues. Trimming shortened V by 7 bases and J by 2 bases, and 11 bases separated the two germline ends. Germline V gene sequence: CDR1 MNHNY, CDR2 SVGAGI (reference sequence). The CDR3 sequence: CASKGRATNEKLFF. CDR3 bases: TGTGCCAGCAAAGGGAGGGCCACTAATGAAAAACTGTTTTTT.

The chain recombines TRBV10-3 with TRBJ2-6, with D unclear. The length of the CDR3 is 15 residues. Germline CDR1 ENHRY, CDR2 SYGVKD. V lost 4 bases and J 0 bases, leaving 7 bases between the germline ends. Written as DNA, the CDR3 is TGTGCCATCAGTGGTCCCAGCTCTGGGGCCAACGTCCTGACTTTC. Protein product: CAISGPSSGANVLTF.

The CDR3 nucleotides are TGTGCCAGCAGCGTAGGGGGCTGGCTAGCGGCAGATACGCAGTATTTT. It yields the protein CASSVGGWLAADTQYF. This chain links TRBV9 with TRBJ2-3; 7 nucleotides match TRBD2. V lost 0 bases and J lost 4; bases outside the gene matches: 8. This CDR3 contains 16 residues. From germline, CDR1 is SGDLS and CDR2 YYNGEE.

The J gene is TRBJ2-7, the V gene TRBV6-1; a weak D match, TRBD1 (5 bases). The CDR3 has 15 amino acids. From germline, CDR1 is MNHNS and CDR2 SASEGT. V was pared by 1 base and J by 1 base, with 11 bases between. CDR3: CASSEGAGWSYEQYF. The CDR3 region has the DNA TGTGCCAGCAGTGAAGGGGCAGGGTGGTCCTACGAGCAGTACTTC.

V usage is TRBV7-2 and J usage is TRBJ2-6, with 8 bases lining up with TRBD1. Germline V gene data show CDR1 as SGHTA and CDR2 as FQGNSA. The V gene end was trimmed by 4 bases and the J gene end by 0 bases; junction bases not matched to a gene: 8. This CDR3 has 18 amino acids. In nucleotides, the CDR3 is TGTGCCAGCAGCTCGAGGACAGGGATTCCCTCTGGGGCCAACGTCCTGACTTTC. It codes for CASSSRTGIPSGANVLTF.

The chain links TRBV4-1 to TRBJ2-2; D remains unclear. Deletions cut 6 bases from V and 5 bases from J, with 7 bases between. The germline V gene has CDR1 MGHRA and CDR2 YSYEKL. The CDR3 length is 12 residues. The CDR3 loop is CASRGLTGELFF. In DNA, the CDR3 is TGCGCCAGCAGGGGCCTAACCGGGGAGCTGTTTTTT.

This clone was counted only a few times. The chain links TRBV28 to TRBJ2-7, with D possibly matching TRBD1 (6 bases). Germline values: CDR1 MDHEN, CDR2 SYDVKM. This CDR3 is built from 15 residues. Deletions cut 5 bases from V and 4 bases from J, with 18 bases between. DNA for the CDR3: TGTGCCAGCAGTCCCCGGACCCGTGGACAGTACGAGCAGTACTTC. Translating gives CASSPRTRGQYEQYF. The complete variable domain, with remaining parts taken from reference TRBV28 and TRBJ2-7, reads DVKVTQSSRYLVKRTGEKVFLECVQDMDHENMFWYRQDPGLGLRLIYFSYDVKMKEKGDIPEGYSVSREKKERFSLILESASTNQTSMYLCASSPRTRGQYEQYFGPGTRLTVT.

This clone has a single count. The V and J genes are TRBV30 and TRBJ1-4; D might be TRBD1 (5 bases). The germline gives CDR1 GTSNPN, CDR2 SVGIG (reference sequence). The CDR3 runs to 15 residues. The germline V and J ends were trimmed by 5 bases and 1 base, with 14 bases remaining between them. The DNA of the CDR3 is TGTGCCTGGGCCTCTTGGGGGGAAACTAATGAAAAACTGTTTTTT. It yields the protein CAWASWGETNEKLFF.